Listed here are 2 T cell receptor beta chains from one sample, sequenced in a study of T cell responses to AZD1222 COVID-19 vaccine. The table came from immunoSEQ multiplex PCR; TCRdb's copy has only in-frame clones and leaves some out. The data show 100,000 or so clones, roughly 87% seen once. The sequencing here drew on peripheral blood, taken on day 0 of AZD1222 vaccination. These TCRs come from an adult in good health.

The chain uses TRBV30 and TRBJ1-2; no reliable D call. The CDR3 covers 12 residues. CDR1 GTSNPN and CDR2 SVGIG come from the germline V gene (reference sequence). The V gene lost 2 bases and the J gene lost 2 bases, with 6 bases spanning the gap. In DNA, the CDR3 is TGTGCCTGGAGTTGGGGAAACTATGGCTACACCTTC. This gives the protein CAWSWGNYGYTF.

This rearrangement joins TRBV28 to TRBJ2-1; TRBD2 aligns across 9 bases. This CDR3 has 15 amino acids. The V and J ends lost 5 bases and 8 bases, in that order; junction bases with no gene match: 10. Looked up from germline, CDR1 is MDHEN and CDR2 is SYDVKM. The CDR3 DNA sequence: TGTGCCAGCAGTGCCGGGACTAGCTTTAACCATGAGCAGTTCTTC. This translates into CASSAGTSFNHEQFF.